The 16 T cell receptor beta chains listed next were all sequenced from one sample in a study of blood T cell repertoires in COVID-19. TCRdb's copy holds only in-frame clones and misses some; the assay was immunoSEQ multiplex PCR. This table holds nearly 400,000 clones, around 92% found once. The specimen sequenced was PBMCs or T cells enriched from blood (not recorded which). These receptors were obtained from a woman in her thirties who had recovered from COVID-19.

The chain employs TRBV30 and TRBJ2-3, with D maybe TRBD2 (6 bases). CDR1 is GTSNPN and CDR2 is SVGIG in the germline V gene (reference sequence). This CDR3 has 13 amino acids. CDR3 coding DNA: TGTGCTTGGGGCGGGGAGAGCACAGATACGCAGTATTTT. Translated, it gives CAWGGESTDTQYF. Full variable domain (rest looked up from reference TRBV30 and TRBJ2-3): SQTIHQWPATLVQPVGSPLSLECTVEGTSNPNLYWYRQAAGRGLQLLFYSVGIGQISSEVPQNLSASRPQDRQFILSSKKLLLSDSGFYLCAWGGESTDTQYFGPGTRLTVL.

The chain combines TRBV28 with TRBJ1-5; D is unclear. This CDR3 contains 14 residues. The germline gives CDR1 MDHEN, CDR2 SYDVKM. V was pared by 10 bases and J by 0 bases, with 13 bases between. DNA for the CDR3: TGTGCCACTATAACAGTCGATAGCAATCAGCCCCAGCATTTT. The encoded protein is CATITVDSNQPQHF.

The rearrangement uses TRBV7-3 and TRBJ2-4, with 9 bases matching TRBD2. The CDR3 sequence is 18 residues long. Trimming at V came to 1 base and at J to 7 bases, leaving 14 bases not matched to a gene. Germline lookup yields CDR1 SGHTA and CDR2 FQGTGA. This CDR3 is CASSLSPPGRGGLNIQYF. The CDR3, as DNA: TGTGCCAGCAGCTTAAGCCCCCCCGGGCGGGGGGGCTTGAACATTCAGTACTTC. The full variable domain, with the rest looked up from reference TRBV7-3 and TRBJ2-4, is GAGVSQTPSNKVTEKGKYVELRCDPISGHTALYWYRQSLGQGPEFLIYFQGTGAADDSGLPNDRFFAVRPEGSVSTLKIQRTERGDSAVYLCASSLSPPGRGGLNIQYFGAGTRLSVL.

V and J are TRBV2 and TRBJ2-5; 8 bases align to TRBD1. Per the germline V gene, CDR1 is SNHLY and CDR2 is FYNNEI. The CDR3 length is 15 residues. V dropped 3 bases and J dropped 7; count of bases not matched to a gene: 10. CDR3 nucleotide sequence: TGTGCCAGCAGTGAGGAGGGCAGGGGGCATGGGACCCAGTACTTC. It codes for CASSEEGRGHGTQYF.

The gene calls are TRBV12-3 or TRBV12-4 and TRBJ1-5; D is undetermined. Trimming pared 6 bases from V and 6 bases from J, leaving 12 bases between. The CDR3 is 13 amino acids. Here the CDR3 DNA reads TGTGCCAGCAGGTTCGGGGATAGTCAGCCCCAGCATTTT. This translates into CASRFGDSQPQHF.

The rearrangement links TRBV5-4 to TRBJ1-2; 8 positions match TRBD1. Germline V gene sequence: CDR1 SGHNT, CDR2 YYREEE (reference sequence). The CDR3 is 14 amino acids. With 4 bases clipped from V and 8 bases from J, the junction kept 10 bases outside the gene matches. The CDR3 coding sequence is TGTGCCAGCAGCGTGAACTCAGGGGGCCGCGGCTACACCTTC. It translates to CASSVNSGGRGYTF. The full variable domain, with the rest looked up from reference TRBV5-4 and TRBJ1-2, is ETGVTQSPTHLIKTRGQQVTLRCSSQSGHNTVSWYQQALGQGPQFIFQYYREEENGRGNFPPRFSGLQFPNYSSELNVNALELDDSALYLCASSVNSGGRGYTFGSGTRLTVV.

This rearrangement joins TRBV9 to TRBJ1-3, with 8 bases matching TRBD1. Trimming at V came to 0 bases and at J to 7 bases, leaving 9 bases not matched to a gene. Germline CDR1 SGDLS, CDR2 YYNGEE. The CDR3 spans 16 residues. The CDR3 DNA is TGTGCCAGCAGCGTAGACGCGACAGGGGTGTTCAACACCATATATTTT. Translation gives CASSVDATGVFNTIYF.

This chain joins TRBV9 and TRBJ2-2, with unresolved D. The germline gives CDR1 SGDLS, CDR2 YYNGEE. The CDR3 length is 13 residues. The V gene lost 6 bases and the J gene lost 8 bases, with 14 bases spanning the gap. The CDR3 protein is CASTPQVSGELFF. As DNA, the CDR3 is TGTGCCAGCACCCCCCAGGTGTCGGGGGAGCTGTTTTTT.

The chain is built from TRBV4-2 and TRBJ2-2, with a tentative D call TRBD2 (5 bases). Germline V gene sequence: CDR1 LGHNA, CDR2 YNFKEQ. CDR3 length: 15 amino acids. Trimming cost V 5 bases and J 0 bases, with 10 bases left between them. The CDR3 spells CASSSLAANTGELFF. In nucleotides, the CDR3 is TGTGCCAGCAGCTCCCTAGCCGCGAACACCGGGGAGCTGTTTTTT.

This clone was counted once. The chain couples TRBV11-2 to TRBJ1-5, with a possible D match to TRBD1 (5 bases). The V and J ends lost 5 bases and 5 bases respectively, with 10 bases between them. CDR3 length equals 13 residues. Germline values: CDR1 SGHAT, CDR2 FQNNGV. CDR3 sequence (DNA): TGTGCCAGCAGCCCCGACAGATATCAGCCCCAGCATTTT. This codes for CASSPDRYQPQHF.

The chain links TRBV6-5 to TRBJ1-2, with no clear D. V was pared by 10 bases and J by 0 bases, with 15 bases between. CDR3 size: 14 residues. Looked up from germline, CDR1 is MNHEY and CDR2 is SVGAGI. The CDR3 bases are TGTGCCACCCGTAGGCTGAGGGCTAACTATGGCTACACCTTC. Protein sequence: CATRRLRANYGYTF.

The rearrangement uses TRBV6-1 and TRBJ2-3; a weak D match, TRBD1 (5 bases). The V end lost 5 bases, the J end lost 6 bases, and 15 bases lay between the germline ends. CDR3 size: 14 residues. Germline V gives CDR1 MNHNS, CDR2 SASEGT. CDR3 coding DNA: TGTGCCAGCAGTTTGCCAGGGTCCGCGGATACGCAGTATTTT. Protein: CASSLPGSADTQYF.

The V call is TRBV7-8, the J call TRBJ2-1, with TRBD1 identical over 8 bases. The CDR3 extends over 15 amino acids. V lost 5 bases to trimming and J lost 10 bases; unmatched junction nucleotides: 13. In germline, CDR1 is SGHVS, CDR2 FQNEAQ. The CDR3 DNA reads TGTGCCAGCAGCATTAACAGGGGGTTGAACTACGAGCAGTTCTTC. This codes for CASSINRGLNYEQFF.

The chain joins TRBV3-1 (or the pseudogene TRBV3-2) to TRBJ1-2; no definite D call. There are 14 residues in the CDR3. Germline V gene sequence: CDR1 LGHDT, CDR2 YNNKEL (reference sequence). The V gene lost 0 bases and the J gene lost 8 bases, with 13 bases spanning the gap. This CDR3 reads CASSQDMRARGYTF. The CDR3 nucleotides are TGTGCCAGCAGCCAAGATATGAGGGCGCGAGGCTACACCTTC.

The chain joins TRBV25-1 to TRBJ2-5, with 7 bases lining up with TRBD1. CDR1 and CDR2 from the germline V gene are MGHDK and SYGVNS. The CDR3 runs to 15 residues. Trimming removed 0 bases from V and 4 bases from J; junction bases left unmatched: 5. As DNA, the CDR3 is TGTGCCAGCAGTGAATATCTGACAGGGCCAGAGACCCAGTACTTC. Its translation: CASSEYLTGPETQYF.

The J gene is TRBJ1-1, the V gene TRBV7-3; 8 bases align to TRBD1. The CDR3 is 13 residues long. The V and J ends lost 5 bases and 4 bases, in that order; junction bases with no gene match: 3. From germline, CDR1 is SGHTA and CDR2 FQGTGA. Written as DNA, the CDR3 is TGTGCCAGCAGCAGACAGGGGAGCACTGAAGCTTTCTTT. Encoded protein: CASSRQGSTEAFF.